The entry below gives a single T cell receptor (beta chain) sequence along with its context. An even split of each subset's genomic DNA across several immunoSEQ plates was performed. The method was immunoSEQ multiplex PCR; TCRdb's version includes in-frame clones alone and lacks a portion of them. This sample has approximately 470,000 clones; approximately 80% occur once, and the top ten carry 12%. This record belongs to a study of shared clonotypes between healthy human individuals. Across the whole study: The donor pool was made up of a couple of women and a few men aged 18 to 49.

V trimming: 6 bases; J trimming: 5 bases; junction bases outside the gene matches: 11. In germline, CDR1 is SEHNR, CDR2 FQNEAQ (reference sequence). The CDR3 spans 16 residues. Donors were healthy HIV-negative adults without recently reported acute infections or vaccinations. The TCR comes from a woman in her forties in good health. Some clones in this sample may be carry-over from other donors' samples. The chain couples TRBV7-9 to TRBJ2-2; 8 nucleotides agree with TRBD1. Material: PBMCs. This CDR3 reads CASRHSGTGGTGELFF. CDR3 coding DNA: TGTGCCAGCAGACATTCGGGTACAGGGGGGACCGGGGAGCTGTTTTTT.